This T cell receptor (beta chain) was captured in a study of T cell responses to AZD1222 COVID-19 vaccine. Study observations and caveats: Donors were mostly white British, more females; clonal diversity possibly underestimated.

The repertoire was sequenced with immunoSEQ multiplex PCR; TCRdb's copy has only in-frame clones and lacks some. This sample has some 190,000 clones, with around 94% found just once. As regards this clone: Its antigen remains unknown.

Germline loops: CDR1 SEHNR, CDR2 FQNEAQ (reference sequence). CDR3 size: 14 residues. Losses at the gene ends were 5 bases for V and 2 bases for J; bases not matched to a gene: 5. The rearrangement links TRBV7-9 to TRBJ1-2; 7 nucleotides align to TRBD1. The input for sequencing was peripheral blood, taken on day 0 of AZD1222 vaccination. This clonotype originated in an adult in good health. The CDR3 DNA sequence: TGTGCCAGCAGCCGACAGGGCCGGAACTATGGCTACACCTTC. It codes for CASSRQGRNYGYTF.